Listed below are T cell receptor beta chains from one sample, sequenced in a study of early T cells in non-severe SARS-CoV-2 infection. TCRdb fed the 5' RACE reads into MiXCR, producing one record per CDR3 protein. The sample contains tens of thousands of distinct CDR3 sequences, approximately 9.1% of which appear only once. Source material: whole blood. The receptors come from an adult who was a healthcare worker with PCR-confirmed SARS-CoV-2 infection or an uninfected control (not recorded which). Both conserved end residues are part of each CDR3. Fields, in order: J gene, D gene, clone size, V gene, CDR3 protein, CDR3 DNA. The D gene is left open where the match is weak. Some rows have no size entry. The others give once, few or many, or a class for an expanded clone.

J: TRBJ1-1; D: .; size: many; V: TRBV14; CDR3: CASSLSRNMNTEAFF; DNA: TGTGCCAGCAGCCTGTCAAGGAATATGAACACTGAAGCTTTCTTT
J: TRBJ2-1; D: .; size: few; V: TRBV29-1; CDR3: CSVEGRSYNEQFF; DNA: TGCAGCGTTGAGGGCCGGTCCTACAATGAGCAGTTCTTC
J: TRBJ2-3; D: .; size: .; V: TRBV5-1; CDR3: CASSLDTPSTDTQYF; DNA: TGCGCCAGCAGCTTGGACACCCCCTCCACAGATACGCAGTATTTT
J: TRBJ2-3; D: .; size: .; V: TRBV7-2; CDR3: CASSLVAVTDTQYF; DNA: TGTGCCAGCAGCTTAGTTGCGGTCACAGATACGCAGTATTTT
J: TRBJ1-2; D: .; size: few; V: TRBV28; CDR3: CASRSGYYGYTF; DNA: TGTGCCAGCCGTTCAGGGTACTATGGCTACACCTTC
J: TRBJ2-1; D: TRBD2; size: many; V: TRBV20-1; CDR3: CSAASGLYNEQFF; DNA: TGCAGTGCTGCTAGCGGGTTATACAATGAGCAGTTCTTC
J: TRBJ1-1; D: .; size: many; V: TRBV28; CDR3: CASSLVREAFF; DNA: TGTGCCAGCAGTTTAGTACGGGAAGCTTTCTTT
J: TRBJ2-3; D: .; size: many; V: TRBV29-1; CDR3: CSVENVGTDTQYF; DNA: TGCAGCGTTGAAAACGTAGGCACAGATACGCAGTATTTT
J: TRBJ2-3; D: .; size: .; V: TRBV4-2; CDR3: CASSPGTQASQYF; DNA: TGTGCCAGCAGCCCCGGGACACAGGCGTCGCAGTATTTT
J: TRBJ2-3; D: TRBD2; size: many; V: TRBV20-1; CDR3: CSAKRAGGLASTDTQYF; DNA: TGCAGTGCTAAAAGGGCGGGGGGACTTGCTAGCACAGATACGCAGTATTTT
J: TRBJ2-2; D: .; size: few; V: TRBV6-5; CDR3: CASRDTQGYTGELFF; DNA: TGTGCCAGCAGGGATACGCAGGGGTACACCGGGGAGCTGTTTTTT
J: TRBJ2-7; D: TRBD2; size: many; V: TRBV7-2; CDR3: CASSPLAGGKVYEQYF; DNA: TGTGCCAGCAGCCCCCTAGCGGGGGGGAAGGTGTACGAGCAGTACTTC
J: TRBJ1-1; D: .; size: many; V: TRBV15; CDR3: CATSLGTMNTEAFF; DNA: TGTGCCACCTCCCTTGGAACAATGAACACTGAAGCTTTCTTT
J: TRBJ2-2; D: .; size: .; V: TRBV29-1; CDR3: CSARKKTNTGELFF; DNA: TGCAGCGCACGGAAGAAAACGAACACCGGGGAGCTGTTTTTT
J: TRBJ1-2; D: TRBD1; size: .; V: TRBV29-1; CDR3: CSVGEGGDRGYTF; DNA: TGCAGCGTTGGTGAAGGGGGCGATCGTGGCTACACCTTC
J: TRBJ2-3; D: .; size: .; V: TRBV28; CDR3: CASSRTDTQYF; DNA: TGTGCCAGCAGCCGCACCGATACGCAGTATTTT
J: TRBJ2-3; D: .; size: .; V: TRBV5-4; CDR3: CASSLVLTGRTDTQYF; DNA: TGTGCCAGCAGCCTAGTTCTCACGGGGCGCACAGATACGCAGTATTTT
J: TRBJ2-1; D: .; size: many; V: TRBV13; CDR3: CASSSRDFKNEQFF; DNA: TGTGCCAGCAGCTCCCGGGACTTCAAGAATGAGCAGTTCTTC
J: TRBJ1-2; D: .; size: many; V: TRBV29-1; CDR3: CSAQGNYGYTF; DNA: TGCAGCGCCCAAGGGAACTATGGCTACACCTTC
J: TRBJ2-7; D: .; size: .; V: TRBV20-1; CDR3: CSAREGGGSEQYF; DNA: TGCAGTGCTAGAGAGGGCGGGGGCTCGGAGCAGTACTTC
J: TRBJ2-1; D: TRBD2; size: .; V: TRBV28; CDR3: CASSIRAGGSYNEQFF; DNA: TGTGCCAGCAGTATACGAGCGGGGGGATCCTACAATGAGCAGTTCTTC
J: TRBJ2-7; D: .; size: few; V: TRBV18; CDR3: CASSPTTYEQYF; DNA: TGTGCCAGCTCACCGACAACCTACGAGCAGTACTTC
J: TRBJ1-1; D: .; size: many; V: TRBV7-2; CDR3: CASSPRQVAANTEAFF; DNA: TGTGCCAGCAGCCCTAGACAAGTTGCCGCGAACACTGAAGCTTTCTTT
J: TRBJ2-1; D: .; size: many; V: TRBV28; CDR3: CASVQGSYNEQFF; DNA: TGTGCCAGCGTCCAGGGGAGTTACAATGAGCAGTTCTTC
J: TRBJ1-3; D: TRBD1; size: many; V: TRBV28; CDR3: CASSWGGTAGNTIYF; DNA: TGTGCCAGCAGTTGGGGGGGGACAGCTGGAAACACCATATATTTT
J: TRBJ2-1; D: .; size: many; V: TRBV7-6; CDR3: CASSPKLGAGAPNNEQFF; DNA: TGTGCCAGCAGCCCCAAGTTGGGCGCGGGGGCCCCAAACAATGAGCAGTTCTTC
J: TRBJ1-2; D: .; size: few; V: TRBV27; CDR3: CASSSIQNTNYGYTF; DNA: TGTGCCAGCAGTTCTATACAGAATACTAACTATGGCTACACCTTC
J: TRBJ1-3; D: .; size: few; V: TRBV29-1; CDR3: CSFHSGNTIYF; DNA: TGCAGCTTTCATTCCGGGAACACCATATATTTT
J: TRBJ2-7; D: .; size: .; V: TRBV29-1; CDR3: CSVTSRDEQYF; DNA: TGCAGCGTGACTAGTCGGGACGAGCAGTACTTC
J: TRBJ2-3; D: .; size: few; V: TRBV14; CDR3: CASSQEWTDTQYF; DNA: TGTGCCAGCAGCCAAGAATGGACAGATACGCAGTATTTT
J: TRBJ2-1; D: .; size: many; V: TRBV7-6; CDR3: CASSLGDEQFF; DNA: TGTGCCAGCAGCTTAGGGGATGAGCAGTTCTTC
J: TRBJ2-7; D: TRBD2; size: few; V: TRBV30; CDR3: CAWPPGGARYEQYF; DNA: TGTGCCTGGCCCCCCGGGGGGGCGCGATACGAGCAGTACTTC
J: TRBJ1-3; D: .; size: many; V: TRBV20-1; CDR3: CSARASSSGNTIYF; DNA: TGCAGTGCTAGAGCTTCGAGCTCTGGAAACACCATATATTTT
J: TRBJ2-7; D: .; size: few; V: TRBV7-9; CDR3: CASSPTPYEQYF; DNA: TGTGCCAGCAGCCCCACCCCTTACGAGCAGTACTTC
J: TRBJ1-1; D: TRBD1; size: many; V: TRBV12-3/TRBV12-4; CDR3: CASSPQGAEAFF; DNA: TGTGCCAGCAGTCCACAGGGGGCTGAAGCTTTCTTT
J: TRBJ2-3; D: .; size: many; V: TRBV20-1; CDR3: CSAINSADTQYF; DNA: TGCAGTGCTATTAACAGCGCGGATACGCAGTATTTT
J: TRBJ2-7; D: .; size: many; V: TRBV27; CDR3: CASSFAGPYEQYF; DNA: TGTGCCAGCAGTTTCGCTGGCCCCTACGAGCAGTACTTC
J: TRBJ1-1; D: .; size: few; V: TRBV7-9; CDR3: CASAPSTRIKNTEAFF; DNA: TGTGCCAGCGCCCCAAGTACGAGGATAAAGAACACTGAAGCTTTCTTT
J: TRBJ1-5; D: .; size: many; V: TRBV19; CDR3: CASQVGQINQPQHF; DNA: TGTGCCAGTCAGGTTGGACAGATTAATCAGCCCCAGCATTTT
J: TRBJ2-1; D: .; size: .; V: TRBV11-2; CDR3: CASGRVSLNEQFF; DNA: TGTGCCAGCGGGCGGGTTTCCCTCAATGAGCAGTTCTTC
J: TRBJ2-7; D: TRBD1; size: few; V: TRBV20-1; CDR3: CSASDRGSFYEQYF; DNA: TGCAGTGCTTCCGACAGGGGCTCATTCTACGAGCAGTACTTC
J: TRBJ2-7; D: .; size: many; V: TRBV7-2; CDR3: CASSLLSGQNFYEQYF; DNA: TGTGCCAGCAGCCTCTTAAGCGGACAGAACTTCTACGAGCAGTACTTC
J: TRBJ1-2; D: .; size: .; V: TRBV10-3; CDR3: CAISERTDLYGYTF; DNA: TGTGCCATCAGTGAGCGGACGGACCTCTATGGCTACACCTTC
J: TRBJ1-1; D: .; size: .; V: TRBV9; CDR3: CASSSPNTEAFF; DNA: TGTGCCAGCAGTAGTCCGAACACTGAAGCTTTCTTT
J: TRBJ1-1; D: .; size: few; V: TRBV12-3/TRBV12-4; CDR3: CASRGPGPEAFF; DNA: TGTGCCAGCAGGGGTCCGGGGCCTGAAGCTTTCTTT
J: TRBJ1-6; D: .; size: .; V: TRBV5-1; CDR3: CASSLMDSPLHF; DNA: TGCGCCAGCAGCTTGATGGACTCACCCCTCCACTTT
J: TRBJ2-7; D: TRBD1; size: .; V: TRBV29-1; CDR3: CSATQGVYEQYF; DNA: TGCAGCGCCACTCAGGGGGTCTACGAGCAGTACTTC
J: TRBJ1-2; D: .; size: .; V: TRBV29-1; CDR3: CSVTGRGGYTF; DNA: TGCAGCGTTACAGGAAGAGGTGGCTACACCTTC
J: TRBJ2-3; D: .; size: .; V: TRBV12-5; CDR3: CASGFSGLGDTQYF; DNA: TGTGCTAGTGGCTTTTCGGGGTTGGGAGATACGCAGTATTTT
J: TRBJ2-5; D: .; size: .; V: TRBV20-1; CDR3: CSGPGGGTQYF; DNA: TGCAGTGGTCCGGGGGGCGGGACCCAGTACTTC
J: TRBJ2-4; D: TRBD1; size: many; V: TRBV6-2/TRBV6-3; CDR3: CASGHGTGGKNIQYF; DNA: TGTGCCAGCGGTCACGGGACAGGAGGCAAAAACATTCAGTACTTC
J: TRBJ1-5; D: .; size: few; V: TRBV6-5; CDR3: CASRDNRDQPQHF; DNA: TGTGCCAGCCGGGACAATAGGGATCAGCCCCAGCATTTT